What follows describes a single TCR beta chain. Measured with immunoSEQ multiplex PCR; TCRdb has only the in-frame clones, and not every one. The profile shows about 600,000 clones, more than 95% of them singletons. Negatively enriched CD4+ T cells were divided by CD45RA into naive and memory. The data derive from a study of shared clonotypes between healthy human individuals. The sample consisted of naive CD4+ T cells sorted from blood. The subset was: CD45RA+ positively selected. This TCR derives from a woman younger than 45 in good health.

The CDR3 region is CASRSGRNTDTQYF. The CDR3 region has the DNA TGTGCCAGCCGGTCGGGGCGAAACACAGATACGCAGTATTTT. The chain recombines TRBV27 with TRBJ2-3, with D possibly being TRBD1 or TRBD2 (5 bases each). This CDR3 contains 14 residues. Per germline, CDR1 MNHEY and CDR2 SMNVEV (reference sequence). Trimming stripped 8 bases from V and 2 bases from J, with 14 bases between.